This is a list of T cell receptor beta chains from one sample in a study of blood T cell repertoires in COVID-19. Assay: immunoSEQ multiplex PCR; the TCRdb copy retains only in-frame clones and omits some. The top ten clones hold around 3.2% of a sample with some 200,000 clones, 75% to 90% of them seen once. Sequencing used PBMCs or T cells enriched from blood (not recorded which). The receptor set was obtained from a woman younger than 35 in a cohort exposed to, infected with or recovered from COVID-19 (not recorded which). Each CDR3 is given with its conserved first and last residue. The D gene is left open where the match is weak. Size is stated for part of the rows, as once, few or many counts, or as a class when the clone is expanded.

J | D | V | size | DNA | CDR3
TRBJ1-2 | NA | TRBV5-1 | NA | TGCGCCAGCAGCCTAGACAGAGGGCAGGGGGGCTACACCTTC | CASSLDRGQGGYTF
TRBJ2-1 | NA | TRBV19 | NA | TGTGCCAGTAGTTTCGTAGCGGTTGGGGGGAATGAGCAGTTCTTC | CASSFVAVGGNEQFF
TRBJ2-7 | TRBD2 | TRBV12-5 | few | TGTGCTAGTGGTTTTGCGGGAGGGCGCGAGCAGTACTTC | CASGFAGGREQYF
TRBJ2-7 | TRBD2 | TRBV11-2 | NA | TGTGCCAGCAGCTTAGATCTGGCTAGCGGGAGCCACGAGCAGTACTTC | CASSLDLASGSHEQYF
TRBJ1-3 | NA | TRBV7-2 | once | TGTGCCAGCAGCTTAGCGGGACTAGACACCATATATTTT | CASSLAGLDTIYF
TRBJ1-5 | TRBD1 | TRBV6-5 | few | TGTGCCAGCAGGGGACAGGGGGCGAAACAGCCCCAGCATTTT | CASRGQGAKQPQHF
TRBJ1-3 | TRBD1 | TRBV3-1/TRBV3-2 | NA | TGTGCCAGCAGCCAAGTCGGGACAGTGAACACCATATATTTT | CASSQVGTVNTIYF
TRBJ2-3 | TRBD2 | TRBV19 | NA | TGTGCCAGTAGTTCTAGCGGGCGAACAGATACGCAGTATTTT | CASSSSGRTDTQYF
TRBJ2-7 | TRBD2 | TRBV2 | few | TGTGCCAGCAAGCGGGAGGCTCTCTCCTACGAGCAGTACTTC | CASKREALSYEQYF
TRBJ2-2 | TRBD2 | TRBV19 | NA | TGTGCCAGTAGTTTAGGCTTAGCGGGAGGTGGCGGGGAGCTGTTTTTT | CASSLGLAGGGGELFF
TRBJ1-2 | NA | TRBV2 | once | TGTGCCAGCAAACGGGACTCAAACTATGGCTACACCTTC | CASKRDSNYGYTF
TRBJ1-2 | TRBD1 | TRBV5-1 | once | TGCGCCAGCAGCTTACAGGGGGCAGTACTCTATGGCTACACCTTC | CASSLQGAVLYGYTF
TRBJ1-6 | NA | TRBV2 | NA | TGTGCCAGCAGTGCGGGGAACTCACCCCTCCACTTT | CASSAGNSPLHF